This TCR beta chain stems from a study of CD8+CD57+ T cells in acquired aplastic anemia. Study outcomes and limitations: CD8+ Simpson's diversity showed no significant patient-control difference.

On this clonotype: Its antigen is not identified.

Before being chosen for sequencing, patients had shown CD8+CD57+ cell expansion by flow cytometry. The enrolled patients all had severe acquired aplastic anemia. Genomic DNA provided the template from which TCR beta VDJ and CDR3 profiles were obtained. TCRdb used MiXCR to reprocess the reads, holding one entry per CDR3 protein. The repertoire holds approximately 95,000 distinct CDR3 sequences, with around 70% as singletons. The germline CDR1 and CDR2 sequences are DFQATT and SNEGSKA (reference sequence). Trimming at V came to 6 bases and at J to 2 bases, leaving 11 bases not matched to a gene. CDR3 length equals 16 residues.

The sample was sorted CD4+, CD8+, or CD8+CD57+ T cells (not recorded which) from PBMCs. The receptor was derived from a human donor with aplastic anemia. The gene calls are TRBV20-1 and TRBJ2-7; 12 positions agree with TRBD2. The CDR3 DNA sequence: TGCAGTGCAAGACTAGCGGGAGCGAAGATTGCCTACGAGCAGTACTTC. Residues: CSARLAGAKIAYEQYF.